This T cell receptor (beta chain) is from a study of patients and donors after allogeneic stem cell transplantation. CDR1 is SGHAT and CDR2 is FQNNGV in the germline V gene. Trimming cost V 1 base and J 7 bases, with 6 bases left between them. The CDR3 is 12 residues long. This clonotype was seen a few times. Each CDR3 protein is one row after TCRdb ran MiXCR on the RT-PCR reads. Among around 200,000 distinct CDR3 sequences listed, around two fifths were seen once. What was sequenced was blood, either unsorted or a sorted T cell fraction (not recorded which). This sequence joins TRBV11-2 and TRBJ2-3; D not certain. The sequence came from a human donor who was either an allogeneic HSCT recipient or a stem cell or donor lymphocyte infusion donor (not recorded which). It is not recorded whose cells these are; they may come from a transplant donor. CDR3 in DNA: TGTGCCAGCAGCTTAGTCTCCAATACGCAGTATTTT. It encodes CASSLVSNTQYF.